Below, 21 T cell receptor beta chains from the same sample are listed, as sequenced in a study of control samples from healthy donors and cancer patients (TCRdb year 2020). Library method: the immunoSEQ multiplex PCR assay. TCRdb took over this immuneACCESS table, retaining in-frame rearrangements with V and J assigned. Such tables are incomplete; in checked studies, under half of the missing clones stem from an unresolved V gene, and the remainder is unexplained. The sample table shows 100,000 to 150,000 clones, and 80% to 95% are seen once. The top ten clonotypes cover approximately 0.57% of the sample. The sample was PBMCs. The source is a man aged 80 or over with head and neck cancer.

V usage is TRBV12-5 and J usage is TRBJ1-4; maybe TRBD1 (5 bases). Germline-derived CDR1 and CDR2 are LGHNT and FRNRAP. This CDR3 contains 15 residues. The germline V and J ends were trimmed by 0 bases and 11 bases, with 16 bases remaining between them. In nucleotides, the CDR3 is TGTGCTAGTGGTTTGGTGAGCGGAGGGGCGAGGAAACTGTTTTTT. Amino acid sequence: CASGLVSGGARKLFF.

The V gene is TRBV19, the J gene TRBJ1-3, with no clear D. The CDR3 totals 14 residues. CDR1 and CDR2 (germline): LNHDA, SQIVND (reference sequence). V was shortened by 8 bases and J by 0 bases, with 11 bases between the two germline ends. This chain's CDR3 is CASGDGLSGNTIYF. CDR3 sequence (DNA): TGTGCCAGTGGCGACGGCCTCTCTGGAAACACCATATATTTT.

This chain connects TRBV7-9 to TRBJ2-3; D remains unclear. V lost 7 bases and J 2 bases, leaving 10 bases between the germline ends. Germline-derived CDR1 and CDR2 are SEHNR and FQNEAQ (reference sequence). This CDR3 is built from 13 residues. The CDR3 nucleotides read TGTGCCAGCACCACTCAGCCCACAGATACGCAGTATTTT. Encoded protein: CASTTQPTDTQYF.

This chain uses TRBV14 with TRBJ1-2, with D uncertain. This CDR3 comprises 14 residues. Germline V CDR1 and CDR2: SGHDN, FVKESK. Trimming stripped 4 bases from V and 4 bases from J, with 13 bases between. The CDR3 spells CASSRRRSSYGYTF. The CDR3 coding sequence is TGTGCCAGCAGCCGAAGGCGTAGTTCCTATGGCTACACCTTC.

The rearrangement uses TRBV25-1 and TRBJ2-4, with unresolved D. V was clipped by 1 base and J by 3 bases, with 13 bases between them. The CDR3 spans 16 residues. Germline V CDR1 and CDR2: MGHDK, SYGVNS. The CDR3 sequence is CASSELGRDYKNIQYF. CDR3 coding DNA: TGTGCCAGCAGTGAATTGGGAAGGGATTACAAAAACATTCAGTACTTC.

The count of this clone is one. The chain uses TRBV20-1 and TRBJ2-1; TRBD2 matches at 8 bases. Germline V gene sequence: CDR1 DFQATT, CDR2 SNEGSKA (reference sequence). Trimming took 3 bases from V and 0 from J; bases not matched to a gene: 7. The CDR3 runs to 16 residues. The CDR3 DNA sequence: TGCAGTGCTAGTGATAGCGGGGCCAGCTCCTACAATGAGCAGTTCTTC. It encodes CSASDSGASSYNEQFF.

The rearrangement links TRBV5-6 to TRBJ1-4; D may be TRBD1 (5 bases). Between the trimmed V and J ends, which lost 1 base and 8 bases, there was a span of 12 bases. The CDR3 spans 14 residues. CDR1 is SGHDT and CDR2 is YYEEEE in the germline V gene. The CDR3 loop reads CASSLRQGEEKLFF. As DNA, the CDR3 is TGTGCCAGCAGCTTGCGCCAGGGCGAAGAAAAACTGTTTTTT.

V usage is TRBV6-5 and J usage is TRBJ2-1; 8 nucleotides align to TRBD2. Germline V gives CDR1 MNHEY, CDR2 SVGAGI. J gave up 8 bases and V 6 bases, and 9 bases lay outside the gene matches. The CDR3 loop spans 14 amino acids. The CDR3, as DNA: TGTGCCAGCAGGTCGCCGGGAGGGCCTTATGAGCAGTTCTTC. This translates into CASRSPGGPYEQFF.

The V gene is TRBV7-2, the J gene TRBJ1-2; D is perhaps TRBD1 (6 bases). The V gene's germline CDR1 is SGHTA and CDR2 FQGNSA. Trimming removed 5 bases at V and 2 bases at J, with 12 bases between. This CDR3 spans 14 amino acids. CDR3 DNA sequence: TGTGCCAGCAGCCCAGACAGGCGGAACTATGGCTACACCTTC. Amino acid sequence: CASSPDRRNYGYTF.

The chain has TRBV10-2 and TRBJ2-3, with 8 bases aligning to TRBD2. Trimming cost V 7 bases and J 6 bases; bases outside gene matches: 9. Germline V gene sequence: CDR1 WSHSY, CDR2 SAAADI. CDR3 length equals 14 residues. CDR3 residues: CASTLAGSFDTQYF. CDR3 bases: TGCGCCAGCACGCTAGCGGGTAGTTTTGATACGCAGTATTTT.

The chain has TRBV6-1 and TRBJ1-3; the D is unclear. The CDR3 has 13 residues. Germline V CDR1 and CDR2: MNHNS, SASEGT. Deletions cut 2 bases from V and 7 bases from J, with 9 bases between. CDR3 coding DNA: TGTGCCAGCAGTGAAATGTGGATGAACACCATATATTTT. This gives the protein CASSEMWMNTIYF.

This sequence joins TRBV20-1 and TRBJ1-5; TRBD1 matches 8 bases. The CDR3 has 15 residues. V lost 3 bases and J lost 7; bases outside the gene matches: 11. Germline values: CDR1 DFQATT, CDR2 SNEGSKA (reference sequence). The CDR3 DNA reads as TGCAGTGCTAGTGGGTCAGGGACAGGAAGGCAGCCCCAGCATTTT. It codes for CSASGSGTGRQPQHF.

The chain joins TRBV4-1 to TRBJ2-2, with 8 positions matching TRBD1. Per the germline V gene, CDR1 is MGHRA and CDR2 is YSYEKL. The CDR3 is 15 amino acids. V trimming: 3 bases; J trimming: 5 bases; junction bases outside the gene matches: 5. CDR3 loop: CASSQATGGTGELFF. The CDR3 DNA reads as TGCGCCAGCAGCCAGGCTACAGGGGGTACCGGGGAGCTGTTTTTT.

The J gene is TRBJ1-1, the V gene TRBV11-2; D is unresolved. The length of the CDR3 is 11 residues. V was pared by 1 base and J by 9 bases, with 6 bases between. Germline V gene data show CDR1 as SGHAT and CDR2 as FQNNGV. For the CDR3, the DNA is TGTGCCAGCAGCTTAGGCCATCAAGCTTTCTTT. Residues: CASSLGHQAFF. Full variable domain (remainder filled in from reference TRBV11-2 and TRBJ1-1): EAGVAQSPRYKIIEKRQSVAFWCNPISGHATLYWYQQILGQGPKLLIQFQNNGVVDDSQLPKDRFSAERLKGVDSTLKIQPAKLEDSAVYLCASSLGHQAFFGQGTRLTVV.

The chain is built from TRBV11-2 and TRBJ2-1; D remains ambiguous. This CDR3 has 11 amino acids. V was shortened by 5 bases and J by 8 bases, with 7 bases between the two germline ends. Germline CDR1 is SGHAT and CDR2 is FQNNGV. The CDR3 coding sequence is TGTGCCAGCAGCACCCACTATGAGCAGTTCTTC. Amino acids: CASSTHYEQFF. Using reference TRBV11-2 and TRBJ2-1 for the parts outside the CDR3, the full variable domain is EAGVAQSPRYKIIEKRQSVAFWCNPISGHATLYWYQQILGQGPKLLIQFQNNGVVDDSQLPKDRFSAERLKGVDSTLKIQPAKLEDSAVYLCASSTHYEQFFGPGTRLTVL.

This chain links TRBV5-4 with TRBJ2-1, with D unresolved. V was trimmed by 0 bases and J by 1 base, leaving 8 bases between them. This CDR3 comprises 15 residues. From germline, CDR1 is SGHNT and CDR2 YYREEE (reference sequence). CDR3 DNA sequence: TGTGCCAGCAGCTTGGCGCGTGGATCCTACAATGAGCAGTTCTTC. Translation: CASSLARGSYNEQFF.

This sequence joins TRBV20-1 and TRBJ1-2, with D unclear. The length of the CDR3 is 11 residues. The germline V and J ends were trimmed by 0 bases and 10 bases, with 9 bases remaining between them. Germline CDR1 DFQATT, CDR2 SNEGSKA (reference sequence). For the CDR3, the DNA is TGCAGTGCTAGAGATGGAGCTCACTACACCTTC. Residues: CSARDGAHYTF.

This clone showed up just once. V gene TRBV6-5 combines with J gene TRBJ2-1, with 10 bases identical to TRBD2. V dropped 4 bases and J dropped 8; count of bases not matched to a gene: 8. The CDR3 totals 15 residues. Germline lookup yields CDR1 MNHEY and CDR2 SVGAGI. The DNA of the CDR3 is TGTGCCAGCAGTTCCCGAGCGGGGGGGCTGGATGAGCAGTTCTTC. Its translation is CASSSRAGGLDEQFF.

The gene calls are TRBV6-5 and TRBJ2-5; TRBD2 matches at 14 bases. The CDR3 loop spans 16 amino acids. CDR1 and CDR2 (germline): MNHEY, SVGAGI. Unmatched junction bases numbered 5, after V lost 4 bases and J lost 4 bases. DNA of the CDR3: TGTGCCAGCAGTTCCCTGACTAGCGGGAGGGCAGAGACCCAGTACTTC. This sequence encodes CASSSLTSGRAETQYF.

The chain joins TRBV11-2 to TRBJ2-7; 8 bases are shared with TRBD2. Trimming at V came to 0 bases and at J to 5 bases, leaving 6 bases not matched to a gene. This CDR3 is built from 15 residues. Germline V gene lookup returns CDR1 SGHAT and CDR2 FQNNGV. This chain's CDR3 is CASSLDYGRGDEQYF. CDR3 DNA: TGTGCCAGCAGCTTAGATTACGGGAGGGGGGACGAGCAGTACTTC.

The chain is built from TRBV5-1 and TRBJ1-1; a possible D gene is TRBD1 (6 bases). The V and J ends lost 3 bases and 1 base respectively, with 10 bases between them. The CDR3 has 14 amino acids. Germline CDR1 and CDR2: SGHRS and YFSETQ. The CDR3 spells CASSYGTTNTEAFF. DNA for the CDR3: TGCGCCAGCAGCTATGGGACAACGAACACTGAAGCTTTCTTT. Using reference TRBV5-1 and TRBJ1-1 for the parts outside the CDR3, the full variable domain is KAGVTQTPRYLIKTRGQQVTLSCSPISGHRSVSWYQQTPGQGLQFLFEYFSETQRNKGNFPGRFSGRQFSNSRSEMNVSTLELGDSALYLCASSYGTTNTEAFFGQGTRLTVV.